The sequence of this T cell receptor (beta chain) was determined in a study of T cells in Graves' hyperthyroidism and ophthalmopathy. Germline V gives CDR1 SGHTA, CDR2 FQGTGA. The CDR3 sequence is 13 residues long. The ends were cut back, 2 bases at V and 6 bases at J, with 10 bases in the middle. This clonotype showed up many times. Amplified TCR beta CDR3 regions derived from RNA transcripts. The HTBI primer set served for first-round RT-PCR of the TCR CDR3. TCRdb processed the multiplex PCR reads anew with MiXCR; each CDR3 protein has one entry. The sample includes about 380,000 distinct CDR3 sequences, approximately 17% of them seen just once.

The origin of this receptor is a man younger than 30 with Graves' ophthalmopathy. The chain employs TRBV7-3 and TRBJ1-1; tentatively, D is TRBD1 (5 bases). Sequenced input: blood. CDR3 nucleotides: TGTGCCAGCAGCTTATGGTCAGGGTCTGAAGCTTTCTTT. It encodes CASSLWSGSEAFF.